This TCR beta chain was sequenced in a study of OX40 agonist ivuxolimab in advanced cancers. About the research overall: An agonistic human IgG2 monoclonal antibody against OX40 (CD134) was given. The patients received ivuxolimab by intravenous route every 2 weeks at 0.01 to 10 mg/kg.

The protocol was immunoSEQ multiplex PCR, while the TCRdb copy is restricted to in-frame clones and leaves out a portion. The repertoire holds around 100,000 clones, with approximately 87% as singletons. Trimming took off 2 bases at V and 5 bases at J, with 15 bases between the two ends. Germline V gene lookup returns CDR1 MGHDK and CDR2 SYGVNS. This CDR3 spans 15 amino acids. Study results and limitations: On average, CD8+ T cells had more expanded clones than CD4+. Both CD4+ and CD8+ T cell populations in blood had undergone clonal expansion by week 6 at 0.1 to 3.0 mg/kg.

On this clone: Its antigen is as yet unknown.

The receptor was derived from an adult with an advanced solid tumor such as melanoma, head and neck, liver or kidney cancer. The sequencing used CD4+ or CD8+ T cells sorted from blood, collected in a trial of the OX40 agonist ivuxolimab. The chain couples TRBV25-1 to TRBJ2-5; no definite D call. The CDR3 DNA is TGTGCCAGCAGTGAACCGGGTCCCGCCCGGGAGACCCAGTACTTC. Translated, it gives CASSEPGPARETQYF.